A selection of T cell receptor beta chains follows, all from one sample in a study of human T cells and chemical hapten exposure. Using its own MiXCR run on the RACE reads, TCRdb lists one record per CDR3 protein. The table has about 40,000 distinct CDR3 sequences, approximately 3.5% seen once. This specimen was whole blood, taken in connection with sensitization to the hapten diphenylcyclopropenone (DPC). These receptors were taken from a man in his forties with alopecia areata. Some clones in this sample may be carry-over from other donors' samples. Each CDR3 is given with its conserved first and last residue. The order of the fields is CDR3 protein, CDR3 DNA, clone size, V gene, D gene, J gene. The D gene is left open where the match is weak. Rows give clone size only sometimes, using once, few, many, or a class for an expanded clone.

CASSLAGVSDEQFF,TGCGCCAGCAGCCTAGCGGGAGTCAGTGATGAGCAGTTCTTC,many,TRBV5-1,TRBD2,TRBJ2-1
CASGESGRIIEQYF,TGTGCCAGCGGCGAAAGCGGGAGGATTATCGAGCAGTACTTC,many,TRBV11-2,TRBD2,TRBJ2-7
CASSYSGGRAADTQYF,TGTGCCAGCAGTTACTCGGGAGGGAGGGCGGCAGATACGCAGTATTTT,many,TRBV6-6,TRBD2,TRBJ2-3
CASSPPVAKNIQYF,TGCGCCAGCAGCCCTCCCGTAGCCAAAAACATTCAGTACTTC,many,TRBV5-1,NA,TRBJ2-4
CASSQGTDTQYF,TGTGCCAGCAGTCAGGGCACAGATACGCAGTATTTT,many,TRBV6-2/TRBV6-3,NA,TRBJ2-3
CAIRPDTGRSEAFF,TGTGCCATCAGGCCGGACACAGGGAGATCTGAAGCTTTCTTT,many,TRBV10-3,NA,TRBJ1-1
CASSETGAGKNIQYF,TGTGCCAGCAGTGAGACAGGGGCGGGCAAAAACATTCAGTACTTC,many,TRBV12-3/TRBV12-4,TRBD1,TRBJ2-4
CSAISWGDTQYF,TGCAGTGCTATTTCCTGGGGAGATACGCAGTATTTT,many,TRBV20-1,NA,TRBJ2-3
CAISEVKGLNTEAFF,TGTGCCATCAGTGAGGTCAAAGGGCTCAACACTGAAGCTTTCTTT,many,TRBV10-3,NA,TRBJ1-1
CASSDGTQYFF,TGTGCCAGCTCAGACGGGACCCAATACTTCTTT,few,TRBV18,NA,TRBJ1-1
CASSLTAGYNEQFF,TGTGCCAGCAGTTTAACTGCAGGGTACAATGAGCAGTTCTTC,many,TRBV12-3/TRBV12-4,NA,TRBJ2-1
CASRREQSLAKNIQYF,TGCGCCAGCAGGAGGGAGCAGAGTCTAGCCAAAAACATTCAGTACTTC,many,TRBV5-1,NA,TRBJ2-4
CASSESDGKETQYF,TGTGCCAGCAGTGAATCGGACGGGAAAGAGACCCAGTACTTC,many,TRBV25-1,NA,TRBJ2-5
CASSPDRDAGNEQFF,TGTGCCAGCAGCCCGGACAGGGACGCGGGGAATGAGCAGTTCTTC,many,TRBV6-5,TRBD1,TRBJ2-1
CASSQGGGSGELFF,TGTGCCAGCAGCCAAGGCGGAGGGTCCGGGGAGCTGTTTTTT,many,TRBV3-1,NA,TRBJ2-2
CASSWDYEQYF,TGTGCCAGCAGCTGGGACTACGAGCAGTACTTC,many,TRBV7-2,NA,TRBJ2-7
CSAPRGAGTGELFF,TGCAGTGCCCCCCGCGGCGCCGGCACCGGGGAGCTGTTTTTT,many,TRBV20-1,NA,TRBJ2-2
CASSSPDSSSGANVLTF,TGTGCCAGCAGCTCCCCGGACAGTAGCTCTGGGGCCAACGTCCTGACTTTC,many,TRBV7-8,NA,TRBJ2-6
CASSQGRTGSYEQYF,TGCGCCAGCAGCCAGGGCAGGACAGGAAGCTACGAGCAGTACTTC,many,TRBV4-3,TRBD1,TRBJ2-7
CSARAPLAGSNHEQFF,TGCAGTGCTAGAGCCCCGTTGGCGGGAAGCAACCATGAGCAGTTCTTC,NA,TRBV20-1,NA,TRBJ2-1
CASSPLGRGTEQYF,TGCGCCAGCAGCCCCCTTGGGCGCGGGACCGAGCAGTACTTC,many,TRBV5-1,NA,TRBJ2-7
CASSPPGQTFSGANVLTF,TGTGCCAGCAGCCCTCCGGGACAGACTTTCTCTGGGGCCAACGTCCTGACTTTC,many,TRBV7-9,TRBD1,TRBJ2-6
CAISENPLAGPQDEQFF,TGTGCCATCAGTGAGAATCCATTAGCGGGTCCTCAGGATGAGCAGTTCTTC,many,TRBV10-3,TRBD2,TRBJ2-1
CASSTRLQHPLNTGELFF,TGTGCCAGCAGTACCCGATTGCAGCACCCTCTAAACACCGGGGAGCTGTTTTTT,many,TRBV6-2/TRBV6-3,NA,TRBJ2-2
CASSEGDRVDQPQHF,TGCGCCAGCAGTGAGGGTGACAGGGTGGATCAGCCCCAGCATTTT,many,TRBV10-2,TRBD1,TRBJ1-5
CASSEGPGGRGDEQFF,TGTGCCAGCAGCGAGGGGCCCGGGGGGCGAGGGGATGAGCAGTTCTTC,many,TRBV9,NA,TRBJ2-1
CASSQGQGPSNQPQHF,TGCGCCAGCAGCCAAGGACAGGGGCCGAGCAATCAGCCCCAGCATTTT,many,TRBV4-1,TRBD1,TRBJ1-5
CASFANSNQPQHF,TGTGCCAGTTTCGCGAATAGCAATCAGCCCCAGCATTTT,many,TRBV19,NA,TRBJ1-5
CASSPWTGGFSQYF,TGTGCCAGCAGTCCCTGGACAGGGGGCTTTTCGCAGTACTTC,many,TRBV27,TRBD1,TRBJ2-7
CASSLRGGMSYEQYF,TGTGCCAGCAGTTTACGAGGGGGAATGTCCTACGAGCAGTACTTC,few,TRBV12-3/TRBV12-4,NA,TRBJ2-7
CASSRLAGGDGYNEQFF,TGTGCCAGCAGCCGACTAGCGGGAGGGGATGGCTACAATGAGCAGTTCTTC,many,TRBV7-2,TRBD2,TRBJ2-1
CSARGRDTTAGANVLTF,TGCAGTGCTAGAGGCCGGGACACAACGGCAGGGGCCAACGTCCTGACTTTC,few,TRBV20-1,NA,TRBJ2-6
CASSLTYDRSYEQYF,TGTGCCAGCAGCTTAACCTACGACCGGTCCTACGAGCAGTACTTC,many,TRBV11-2,NA,TRBJ2-7
CASSEAPLGDEKLFF,TGTGCCAGCAGTGAAGCGCCCCTAGGAGATGAAAAACTGTTTTTT,many,TRBV6-1,NA,TRBJ1-4
CASSLGASGRGAYEQYF,TGTGCCAGCAGTTTAGGGGCTAGCGGGAGAGGTGCCTACGAGCAGTACTTC,many,TRBV12-3/TRBV12-4,TRBD2,TRBJ2-7
CASSISLGGEQYF,TGTGCCAGTAGTATAAGCCTAGGGGGCGAGCAGTACTTC,many,TRBV19,NA,TRBJ2-7
CASSQDVRDGPSTDTQYF,TGTGCCAGCAGCCAAGATGTTCGGGACGGACCTAGCACAGATACGCAGTATTTT,many,TRBV4-2,NA,TRBJ2-3
CASTRGGGGFEAFF,TGTGCCAGCACCCGGGGGGGTGGAGGGTTCGAAGCTTTCTTT,many,TRBV9,NA,TRBJ1-1
CASSQHGQGSPEAFF,TGCGCCAGCAGCCAACACGGACAGGGGTCCCCTGAAGCTTTCTTT,NA,TRBV4-1,TRBD1,TRBJ1-1
CASSLKGVGSSTDTQYF,TGTGCCAGCAGCTTAAAAGGGGTCGGCTCTAGCACAGATACGCAGTATTTT,many,TRBV7-2,NA,TRBJ2-3
CATSDSLAGAPGDTQYF,TGTGCCACCAGTGATTCTTTAGCGGGAGCCCCGGGAGATACGCAGTATTTT,many,TRBV24-1,TRBD2,TRBJ2-3
CASSFSTRGEQFF,TGTGCCAGCAGTTTTTCGACACGGGGTGAGCAGTTCTTC,many,TRBV7-3,NA,TRBJ2-1
CASSPGWLARNEQFF,TGTGCCAGCAGCCCAGGTTGGCTAGCGCGCAATGAGCAGTTCTTC,few,TRBV7-2,NA,TRBJ2-1
CSVEEVAGGETQYF,TGCAGCGTTGAAGAGGTAGCGGGAGGAGAGACCCAGTACTTC,many,TRBV29-1,TRBD2,TRBJ2-5
CASSDWMVHGENNYGYTF,TGTGCCAGCAGTGACTGGATGGTTCACGGGGAAAATAACTATGGCTACACCTTC,large,TRBV6-5,NA,TRBJ1-2
CAISGPSSGNTIYF,TGTGCCATCAGTGGCCCCTCCTCTGGAAACACCATATATTTT,few,TRBV10-3,NA,TRBJ1-3
CSAFSPPKNIQYF,TGCAGTGCTTTCTCGCCCCCCAAAAACATTCAGTACTTC,many,TRBV20-1,NA,TRBJ2-4
CASSLTGTVAIQAFF,TGTGCCAGCAGTTTAACCGGGACAGTCGCGATACAAGCTTTCTTT,few,TRBV28,TRBD1,TRBJ1-1
CASSLEVWAETQYF,TGTGCCAGCAGCTTAGAGGTCTGGGCGGAGACCCAGTACTTC,many,TRBV7-6,NA,TRBJ2-5
CSAPAGAAGEQYF,TGCAGTGCCCCCGCGGGGGCGGCAGGCGAGCAGTACTTC,NA,TRBV20-1,NA,TRBJ2-7
CASTPFGSMNTEAFF,TGCGCCAGCACCCCCTTTGGGTCAATGAACACTGAAGCTTTCTTT,NA,TRBV5-1,NA,TRBJ1-1
CSAPGRGDTQYF,TGCAGTGCTCCCGGGCGGGGAGATACGCAGTATTTT,many,TRBV20-1,NA,TRBJ2-3